The clone carrying this T cell receptor (beta chain) appeared many times. This record comes from a study of T-cell memory formation after mild COVID-19. Using its own MiXCR run on the 5' RACE reads, TCRdb lists one record per CDR3 protein. Of a few hundred thousand distinct CDR3 sequences listed, around 20% were seen once; the top ten hold 21%. Source material: PBMCs or a T cell subset sorted from them (not recorded which). This TCR derives from a young man who had mild COVID-19 (a few samples of this study predate the infection). Cell type and time point are not known.

CDR3 nucleotide sequence: TGTGCCAGCAGCTTCACGGGCCAGGGAAACACCATATATTTT. It yields the protein CASSFTGQGNTIYF. This chain joins TRBV7-9 and TRBJ1-3; D is unresolved. Germline CDR1 SEHNR, CDR2 FQNEAQ (reference sequence). Trimming left V 3 bases short and J 4 bases short, with 10 bases between. The length of the CDR3 is 14 residues.